These 23 T cell receptor beta chains were all obtained from the same sample, sequenced in a study of CD8+ T cells in alopecia areata. RNA was isolated and reverse transcribed to cDNA, the sequencing template. Repertoires were generated with immunoSEQ multiplex PCR, while TCRdb's copy carries only in-frame clones and drops some. The table records about 150,000 clones, around two thirds of them present only once. Material: CD8+ T cells sorted from blood. Source of these receptors: a human donor in good health.

The count of this clone is one. This chain's CDR3 is CASSLRENYGYTF. CDR3 nucleotides: TGTGCCAGCAGCTTGAGGGAAAACTATGGCTACACCTTC. The rearrangement joins TRBV5-4 to TRBJ1-2; no clear D gene. CDR3 size: 13 residues. Germline CDR1 SGHNT, CDR2 YYREEE (reference sequence). V gave up 1 base and J gave up 2 bases, with 6 bases separating them. The variable domain in full, with the rest retrieved from reference TRBV5-4 and TRBJ1-2, is ETGVTQSPTHLIKTRGQQVTLRCSSQSGHNTVSWYQQALGQGPQFIFQYYREEENGRGNFPPRFSGLQFPNYSSELNVNALELDDSALYLCASSLRENYGYTFGSGTRLTVV.

V and J are TRBV5-1 and TRBJ2-2, with D possibly called TRBD1 or TRBD2 (6 bases each). V gave up 5 bases and J gave up 4 bases, with 15 bases separating them. Germline-derived CDR1 and CDR2 are SGHRS and YFSETQ. The CDR3 spans 15 residues. The CDR3 coding sequence is TGCGCCAGCAGTCCGGGGGCCGGAAGCACCGGGGAGCTGTTTTTT. This sequence encodes CASSPGAGSTGELFF.

In regard to this clone: The same CDR3 can be traced to other DNA sequences in this sample. The chain combines TRBV9 with TRBJ2-2, with D unresolved. The ends were cut back, 0 bases at V and 5 bases at J, with 2 bases in the middle. The CDR3 runs 12 residues. Germline CDR1 is SGDLS and CDR2 is YYNGEE. CDR3: CASSVVTGELFF. CDR3 DNA: TGTGCCAGCAGCGTAGTGACCGGGGAGCTGTTTTTT. The whole variable domain, remainder taken from reference TRBV9 and TRBJ2-2, is DSGVTQTPKHLITATGQRVTLRCSPRSGDLSVYWYQQSLDQGLQFLIQYYNGEERAKGNILERFSAQQFPDLHSELNLSSLELGDSALYFCASSVVTGELFFGEGSRLTVL.

The V gene is TRBV9, the J gene TRBJ2-5; D may be TRBD2 (7 bases). Germline lookup yields CDR1 SGDLS and CDR2 YYNGEE. The germline V and J ends were trimmed by 7 bases and 4 bases, with 17 bases remaining between them. This CDR3 is 14 amino acids long. The CDR3 bases are TGTGCCAGCTCCGGGGGGCAGGGAGTAGAGACCCAGTACTTC. Translation: CASSGGQGVETQYF.

The gene calls are TRBV2 and TRBJ2-3; D is ambiguous. Looked up from germline, CDR1 is SNHLY and CDR2 is FYNNEI. V was shortened by 6 bases and J by 4 bases, with 11 bases between the two germline ends. The CDR3 has 13 amino acids. CDR3 in amino acids: CASRSAFADTQYF. The DNA of the CDR3 is TGTGCCAGCAGGTCAGCATTCGCAGATACGCAGTATTTT.

This clone was seen a few times. The genes are TRBV29-1 and TRBJ2-1, with 10 bases aligning to TRBD1. The germline CDR1 and CDR2 sequences are SQVTM and ANQGSEA. After removal of 7 bases from V and 10 bases from J, the junction contained 7 bases not matched to a gene. The CDR3 has 12 residues. CDR3 nucleotide sequence: TGCAGCGGGGTGACAGGGGGCCGAGAGCAGTTCTTC. Amino acids: CSGVTGGREQFF.

The rearrangement uses TRBV13 and TRBJ2-2; D may be TRBD1 or TRBD2 (6 bases each). The V end was cut by 1 base, the J end by 4 bases, with 10 bases between. CDR3 length equals 15 residues. Germline V lookup: CDR1 PRHDT, CDR2 FYEKMQ (reference sequence). The CDR3 spells CASSLVGGGTGELFF. The CDR3, as DNA: TGTGCCAGCAGCTTAGTCGGGGGCGGCACCGGGGAGCTGTTTTTT. Full variable domain (remainder filled in from reference TRBV13 and TRBJ2-2): AAGVIQSPRHLIKEKRETATLKCYPIPRHDTVYWYQQGPGQDPQFLISFYEKMQSDKGSIPDRFSAQQFSDYHSELNMSSLELGDSALYFCASSLVGGGTGELFFGEGSRLTVL.

This clone was observed a handful of times. V is TRBV7-9 and J is TRBJ2-1; D call uncertain. CDR3 size: 11 residues. Germline CDR1 and CDR2: SEHNR and FQNEAQ (reference sequence). Trimming cost V 6 bases and J 10 bases, with 10 bases left between them. As DNA, the CDR3 is TGTGCCAGCAGTCCGACTCCCGAGCAGTTCTTC. This encodes CASSPTPEQFF. The full variable domain, in which reference TRBV7-9 and TRBJ2-1 provide the parts outside the CDR3, is DTGVSQNPRHKITKRGQNVTFRCDPISEHNRLYWYRQTLGQGPEFLTYFQNEAQLEKSRLLSDRFSAERPKGSFSTLEIQRTEQGDSAMYLCASSPTPEQFFGPGTRLTVL.

A word on this clone: Within the sample, other DNA sequences also encode this same CDR3. The chain employs TRBV9 and TRBJ1-1; D uncertain. V was cut by 0 bases and J by 1 base, with 7 bases left in between. Per germline, CDR1 SGDLS and CDR2 YYNGEE. The CDR3 has 14 residues. In DNA, the CDR3 is TGTGCCAGCAGCGTAGGAGGTGCGAACACTGAAGCTTTCTTT. As protein: CASSVGGANTEAFF.

This clone showed up just a few times. The rearrangement uses TRBV7-9 and TRBJ2-1; 12 nucleotides line up with TRBD2. V gave up 4 bases and J gave up 7 bases; unmatched junction bases: 8. The CDR3 is 16 residues long. CDR1 SEHNR and CDR2 FQNEAQ come from the germline V gene (reference sequence). This chain's CDR3 is CASSSLLAGGGNEQFF. Written as DNA, the CDR3 is TGTGCCAGCAGCTCTTTACTAGCGGGAGGTGGTAATGAGCAGTTCTTC.

The chain has TRBV7-2 and TRBJ2-5; D is uncertain. V lost 6 bases, J lost 5 bases, and 19 bases lay in between. The germline V gene encodes CDR1 SGHTA and CDR2 FQGNSA. The length of the CDR3 is 15 residues. In nucleotides, the CDR3 is TGTGCCAGCAGTCCGGGTACGACCACGGTCGAGACCCAGTACTTC. Translated, it gives CASSPGTTTVETQYF.

The chain carries TRBV28 and TRBJ1-3; D uncertain. Germline loops: CDR1 MDHEN, CDR2 SYDVKM. The ends were cut back, 3 bases at V and 2 bases at J, with 8 bases in the middle. This CDR3 contains 14 residues. For the CDR3, the DNA is TGTGCCAGCAGTTTCCAGACGGCTGGAAACACCATATATTTT. Its translation is CASSFQTAGNTIYF. Combining the CDR3 with reference TRBV28 and TRBJ1-3 gives the whole variable domain DVKVTQSSRYLVKRTGEKVFLECVQDMDHENMFWYRQDPGLGLRLIYFSYDVKMKEKGDIPEGYSVSREKKERFSLILESASTNQTSMYLCASSFQTAGNTIYFGEGSWLTVV.

The rearrangement links TRBV15 to TRBJ2-1; no clear D gene. The CDR3 consists of 13 residues. CDR1 and CDR2 from the germline V gene are LNHNV and YYDKDF (reference sequence). Trimming removed 2 bases at V and 7 bases at J, with 9 bases between. In DNA form, the CDR3 reads TGTGCCACCAGCAGATTAGAGGAGAATGAGCAGTTCTTC. The encoded protein is CATSRLEENEQFF.

This clone has just a few counts. The CDR3 coding sequence is TGTGCCAGCAGTTTATCTGGGGTGGGAGATACGCAGTATTTT. Encoded protein: CASSLSGVGDTQYF. V is TRBV27 and J is TRBJ2-3; D gene ambiguous. This CDR3 spans 14 amino acids. Germline V gives CDR1 MNHEY, CDR2 SMNVEV (reference sequence). Trimming shortened V by 0 bases and J by 5 bases, and 9 bases separated the two germline ends.

CDR3 amino acids: CSVATGAGELFF. The CDR3 DNA reads as TGCAGCGTTGCGACAGGGGCCGGGGAGCTGTTTTTT. This chain links TRBV29-1 with TRBJ2-2; 8 positions match TRBD1. CDR1 SQVTM and CDR2 ANQGSEA come from the germline V gene. The CDR3 loop spans 12 amino acids. V lost 4 bases, J lost 6 bases, and 1 base stayed unmatched.

This CDR3 is CASSSGSGRDWDEQFF. The CDR3 bases are TGCGCCAGCAGCTCGGGAAGCGGGAGGGATTGGGATGAGCAGTTCTTC. The chain couples TRBV5-1 to TRBJ2-1, with 10 bases matching TRBD2. V was pared by 3 bases and J by 8 bases, with 11 bases of the junction left unmatched. Germline CDR1 reads SGHRS; CDR2 reads YFSETQ. There are 16 residues in the CDR3.

Concerning this clone: Other DNA sequences from this sample encode an identical CDR3 as well. V gene TRBV29-1 combines with J gene TRBJ1-2; 8 positions match TRBD1. The J segment lost 3 bases and the V segment lost 3 bases, leaving 12 bases of the junction unmatched. The V gene's germline CDR1 is SQVTM and CDR2 ANQGSEA. The CDR3 is 16 amino acids. CDR3 bases: TGCAGCGTTGACGGAAACAGGGGGGAACAATACTATGGCTACACCTTC. Protein sequence: CSVDGNRGEQYYGYTF.

The V and J genes are TRBV5-1 and TRBJ2-1, with TRBD2 matching 13 bases. The germline V gene has CDR1 SGHRS and CDR2 YFSETQ. The CDR3 is 15 amino acids. V gave up 4 bases and J gave up 5 bases; unmatched junction bases: 3. The CDR3 DNA reads as TGCGCCAGCAGCCCAACTAGCGGGAGGGACAATGAGCAGTTCTTC. This sequence encodes CASSPTSGRDNEQFF.

V usage is TRBV7-8 and J usage is TRBJ2-7; D possibly corresponds to TRBD2 (5 bases). Germline CDR1 is SGHVS and CDR2 is FQNEAQ. Trimming stripped 5 bases from V and 7 bases from J, with 24 bases between. This CDR3 contains 16 residues. The CDR3 is CASSPIHSMSPGEQYF. CDR3 DNA sequence: TGTGCCAGCAGCCCCATCCACTCGATGTCACCGGGGGAGCAGTACTTC.

This chain connects TRBV5-6 to TRBJ2-2, with D hard to call. V lost 4 bases and J 8 bases, leaving 9 bases between the germline ends. The CDR3 is 12 amino acids. Germline values: CDR1 SGHDT, CDR2 YYEEEE. The CDR3 coding sequence is TGTGCCAGCAGCGCACGCCCAGGGGAGCTGTTTTTT. It encodes CASSARPGELFF. Complete variable domain (other parts from reference TRBV5-6 and TRBJ2-2): DAGVTQSPTHLIKTRGQQVTLRCSPKSGHDTVSWYQQALGQGPQFIFQYYEEEERQRGNFPDRFSGHQFPNYSSELNVNALLLGDSALYLCASSARPGELFFGEGSRLTVL.

The chain is built from TRBV7-8 and TRBJ2-3; 7 nucleotides align to TRBD2. With V trimmed by 6 bases and J by 5 bases, 8 bases remained unmatched. This CDR3 is built from 14 residues. Germline-derived CDR1 and CDR2 are SGHVS and FQNEAQ. The CDR3: CASSSLAALDTQYF. CDR3 nucleotides: TGTGCCAGCAGTTCGCTAGCGGCCTTAGATACGCAGTATTTT.

Comments on this clone: Other DNA sequences from this sample encode an identical CDR3 as well. The genes are TRBV9 and TRBJ2-3; D not resolved. Trimming took off 0 bases at V and 2 bases at J, with 7 bases between the two ends. The CDR3 runs to 14 residues. CDR1 is SGDLS and CDR2 is YYNGEE in the germline V gene. The CDR3 is CASSVEGYTDTQYF. The DNA for the CDR3 is TGTGCCAGCAGCGTAGAGGGCTACACAGATACGCAGTATTTT. The full variable domain, in which reference TRBV9 and TRBJ2-3 provide the parts outside the CDR3, is DSGVTQTPKHLITATGQRVTLRCSPRSGDLSVYWYQQSLDQGLQFLIQYYNGEERAKGNILERFSAQQFPDLHSELNLSSLELGDSALYFCASSVEGYTDTQYFGPGTRLTVL.

This clone was seen a few times. The CDR3 loop reads CASSSQAGELFF. CDR3 coding DNA: TGTGCCAGCAGCTCCCAGGCCGGGGAGCTGTTTTTT. This chain links TRBV6-5 with TRBJ2-2, with D uncertain. The CDR3 is 12 residues long. V was clipped by 6 bases and J by 6 bases, with 8 bases between them. The V gene's germline CDR1 is MNHEY and CDR2 SVGAGI.